A selection of T cell receptor beta chains follows, all from one sample in a study of blood T cell repertoires in COVID-19. Assay: immunoSEQ multiplex PCR; the TCRdb copy retains only in-frame clones and omits some. Among roughly 120,000 clones listed, about 80% were seen once. Material for sequencing was peripheral blood. The receptors come from a woman older than 75 with acute or convalescent COVID-19. Each CDR3 is given with its conserved first and last residue. Fields, in order: clone size, V gene, J gene, D gene, CDR3 protein. D genes are given only for firm matches. Clone size, where shown, is once, few, many, or a class for clones that have expanded.

>many|TRBV6-5|TRBJ2-2|-
CASSLQGSHGELFF
>-|TRBV7-2|TRBJ1-3|TRBD1
CASSRGTVSGNTIYF
>-|TRBV9|TRBJ1-4|-
CASSPPGRADEKLFF
>-|TRBV19|TRBJ1-2|-
CASRRTGIYGYTF
>-|TRBV7-2|TRBJ2-5|-
CASSTGYQGETQYF
>-|TRBV27|TRBJ2-7|-
CASSLSVGRASYEQYF
>-|TRBV4-3|TRBJ1-5|-
CASSPSRGPQSARHF
>-|TRBV3-1/TRBV3-2|TRBJ2-1|-
CASSQGLMDSYNEQFF
>-|TRBV6-1|TRBJ1-5|-
CASSEARGGDQPQHF
>-|TRBV27|TRBJ1-1|-
CASSLNGDIYEAFF
>few|TRBV30|TRBJ1-2|-
CAENHRANGYGYTF
>-|TRBV11-1|TRBJ1-1|TRBD1
CASSLDRGRTEAFF
>once|TRBV18|TRBJ1-1|-
CASSPPSEGGTEAFF
>-|TRBV27|TRBJ2-3|TRBD2
CASSLTSGGFRNTQYF
>-|TRBV30|TRBJ2-3|-
CAWSVGGWDTQYF
>-|TRBV28|TRBJ2-5|TRBD2
CASSLYSGGKETQYF
>few|TRBV18|TRBJ2-2|TRBD2
CASSPRVASGSAGELFF
>-|TRBV28|TRBJ1-2|TRBD1
CASSSGQGSYGYTF
>-|TRBV4-3|TRBJ2-3|-
CASSQDRLTDTQYF
>-|TRBV5-1|TRBJ1-4|-
CASSPSRDNAGLFF
>-|TRBV4-2|TRBJ1-1|-
CASSQAVSVNTEAFF
>-|TRBV5-6|TRBJ2-2|-
CASSLVDTYTGELFF
>-|TRBV19|TRBJ1-4|TRBD1
CASSIAQGAQFGKLFF